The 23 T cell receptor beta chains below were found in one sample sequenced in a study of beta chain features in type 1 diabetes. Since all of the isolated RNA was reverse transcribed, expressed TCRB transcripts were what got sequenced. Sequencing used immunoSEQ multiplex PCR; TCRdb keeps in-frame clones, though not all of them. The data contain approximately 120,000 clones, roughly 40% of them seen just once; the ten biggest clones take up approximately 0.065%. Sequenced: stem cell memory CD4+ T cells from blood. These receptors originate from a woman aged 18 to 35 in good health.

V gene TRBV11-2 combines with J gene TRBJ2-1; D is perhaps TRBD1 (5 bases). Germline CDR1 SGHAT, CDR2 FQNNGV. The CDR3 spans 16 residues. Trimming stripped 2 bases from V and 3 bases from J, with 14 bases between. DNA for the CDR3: TGTGCCAGCAGCTTAAGGGGCCCCCAGGGCTACAATGAGCAGTTCTTC. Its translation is CASSLRGPQGYNEQFF.

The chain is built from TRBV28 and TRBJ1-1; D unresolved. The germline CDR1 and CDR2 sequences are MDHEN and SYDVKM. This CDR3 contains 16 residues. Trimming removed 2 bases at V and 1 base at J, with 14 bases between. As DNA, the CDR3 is TGTGCCAGCAGTTTAGTAGTCAGGCGAGCGAACACTGAAGCTTTCTTT. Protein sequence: CASSLVVRRANTEAFF.

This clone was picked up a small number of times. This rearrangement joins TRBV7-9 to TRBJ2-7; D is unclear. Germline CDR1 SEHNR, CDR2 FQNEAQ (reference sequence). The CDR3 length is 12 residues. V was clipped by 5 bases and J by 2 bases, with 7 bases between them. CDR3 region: CASSPITYEQYF. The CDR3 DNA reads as TGTGCCAGCAGCCCTATCACCTACGAGCAGTACTTC.

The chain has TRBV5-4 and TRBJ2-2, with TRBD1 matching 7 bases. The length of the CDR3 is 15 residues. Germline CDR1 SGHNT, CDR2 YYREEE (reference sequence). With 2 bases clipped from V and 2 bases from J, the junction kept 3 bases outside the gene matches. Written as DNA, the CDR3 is TGTGCCAGCAGCTTCGGACAGGTTAACACCGGGGAGCTGTTTTTT. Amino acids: CASSFGQVNTGELFF.

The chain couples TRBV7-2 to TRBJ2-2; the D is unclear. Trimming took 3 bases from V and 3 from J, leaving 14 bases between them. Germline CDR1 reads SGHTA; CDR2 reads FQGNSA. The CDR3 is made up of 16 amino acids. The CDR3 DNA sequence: TGTGCCAGCAGCTTCCGTATGAGGAAGGACACCGGGGAGCTGTTTTTT. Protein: CASSFRMRKDTGELFF.

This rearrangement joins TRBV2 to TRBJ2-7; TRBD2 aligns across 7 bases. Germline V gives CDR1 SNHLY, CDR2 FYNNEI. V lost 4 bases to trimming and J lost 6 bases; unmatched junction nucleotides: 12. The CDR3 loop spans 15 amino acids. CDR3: CASSGGAGRDSEQYF. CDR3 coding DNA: TGTGCCAGCAGTGGGGGAGCGGGACGGGACTCCGAGCAGTACTTC.

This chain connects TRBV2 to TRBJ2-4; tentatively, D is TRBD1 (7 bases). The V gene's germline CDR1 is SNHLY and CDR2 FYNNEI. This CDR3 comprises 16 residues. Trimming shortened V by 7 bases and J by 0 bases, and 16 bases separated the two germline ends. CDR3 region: CASKGGQYLAKNIQYF. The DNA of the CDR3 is TGTGCCAGCAAGGGGGGACAGTATCTAGCCAAAAACATTCAGTACTTC. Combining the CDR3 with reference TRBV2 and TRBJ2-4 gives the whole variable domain EPEVTQTPSHQVTQMGQEVILRCVPISNHLYFYWYRQILGQKVEFLVSFYNNEISEKSEIFDDQFSVERPDGSNFTLKIRSTKLEDSAMYFCASKGGQYLAKNIQYFGAGTRLSVL.

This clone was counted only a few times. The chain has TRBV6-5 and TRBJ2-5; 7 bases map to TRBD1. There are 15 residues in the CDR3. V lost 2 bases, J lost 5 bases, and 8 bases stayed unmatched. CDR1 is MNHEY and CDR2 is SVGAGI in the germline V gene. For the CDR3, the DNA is TGTGCCAGCAGTTACCGGGACAGATCGAGGGAGACCCAGTACTTC. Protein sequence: CASSYRDRSRETQYF.

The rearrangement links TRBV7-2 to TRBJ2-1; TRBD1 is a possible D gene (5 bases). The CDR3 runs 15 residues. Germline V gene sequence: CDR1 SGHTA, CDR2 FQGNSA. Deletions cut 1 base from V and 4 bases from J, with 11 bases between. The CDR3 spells CASSLGGYLYNEQFF. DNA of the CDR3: TGTGCCAGCAGCTTAGGGGGCTACCTATACAATGAGCAGTTCTTC.

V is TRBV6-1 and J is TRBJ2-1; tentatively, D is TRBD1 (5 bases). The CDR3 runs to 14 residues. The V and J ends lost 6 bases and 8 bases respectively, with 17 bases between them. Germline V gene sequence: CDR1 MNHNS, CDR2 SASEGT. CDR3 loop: CASRGPLGADEQFF. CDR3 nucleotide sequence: TGTGCCAGCAGGGGGCCGTTAGGGGCAGATGAGCAGTTCTTC.

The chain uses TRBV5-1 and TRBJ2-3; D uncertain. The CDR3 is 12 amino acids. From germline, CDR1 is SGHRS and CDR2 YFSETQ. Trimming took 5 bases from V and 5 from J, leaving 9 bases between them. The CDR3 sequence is CASSEALDTQYF. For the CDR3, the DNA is TGCGCCAGCAGTGAGGCTCTAGATACGCAGTATTTT.

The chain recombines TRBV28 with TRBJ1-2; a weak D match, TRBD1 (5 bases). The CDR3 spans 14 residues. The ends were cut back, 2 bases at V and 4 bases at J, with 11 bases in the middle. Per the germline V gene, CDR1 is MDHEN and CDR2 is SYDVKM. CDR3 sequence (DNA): TGTGCCAGCAGTTTACTGTCAGGGTCCTATGGCTACACCTTC. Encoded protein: CASSLLSGSYGYTF.

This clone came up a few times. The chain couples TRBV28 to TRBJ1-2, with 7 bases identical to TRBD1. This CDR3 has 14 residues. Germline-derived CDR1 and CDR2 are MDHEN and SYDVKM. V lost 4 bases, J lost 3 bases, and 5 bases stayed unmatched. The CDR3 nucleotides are TGTGCCAGCAGTTCGGGACAGCAACACTATGGCTACACCTTC. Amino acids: CASSSGQQHYGYTF.

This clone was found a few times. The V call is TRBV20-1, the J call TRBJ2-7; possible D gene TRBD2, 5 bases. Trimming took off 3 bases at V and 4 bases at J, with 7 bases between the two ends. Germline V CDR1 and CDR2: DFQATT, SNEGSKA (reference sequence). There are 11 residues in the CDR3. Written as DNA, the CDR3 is TGCAGTGCTAGGGACTTTTACGAGCAGTACTTC. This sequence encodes CSARDFYEQYF.

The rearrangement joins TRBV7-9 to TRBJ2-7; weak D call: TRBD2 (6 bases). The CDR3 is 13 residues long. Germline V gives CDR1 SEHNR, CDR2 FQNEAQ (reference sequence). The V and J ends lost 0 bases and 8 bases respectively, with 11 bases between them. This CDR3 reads CASSLAVGGKQYF. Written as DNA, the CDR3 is TGTGCCAGCAGCTTAGCGGTTGGGGGGAAGCAGTACTTC.

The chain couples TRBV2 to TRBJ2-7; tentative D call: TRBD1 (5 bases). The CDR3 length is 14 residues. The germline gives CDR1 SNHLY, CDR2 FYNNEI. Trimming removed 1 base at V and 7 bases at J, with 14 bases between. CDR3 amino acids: CASSEVAGQGEQYF. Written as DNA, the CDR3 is TGTGCCAGCAGTGAAGTGGCAGGGCAAGGGGAGCAGTACTTC.

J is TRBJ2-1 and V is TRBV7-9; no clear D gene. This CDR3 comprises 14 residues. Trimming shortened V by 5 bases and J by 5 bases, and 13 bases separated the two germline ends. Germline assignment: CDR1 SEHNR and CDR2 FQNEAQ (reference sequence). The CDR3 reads CASSPRVGHNEQFF. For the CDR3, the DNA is TGTGCCAGCAGCCCCCGGGTTGGCCACAATGAGCAGTTCTTC.

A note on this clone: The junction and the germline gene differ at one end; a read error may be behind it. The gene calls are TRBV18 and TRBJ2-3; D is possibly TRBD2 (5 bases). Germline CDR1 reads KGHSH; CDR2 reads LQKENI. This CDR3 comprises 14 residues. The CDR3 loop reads CASSPIGEGDTQYF. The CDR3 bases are TGTGCCAGCTCACCCATAGGAGAGGGAGATACACAGTATTTT.

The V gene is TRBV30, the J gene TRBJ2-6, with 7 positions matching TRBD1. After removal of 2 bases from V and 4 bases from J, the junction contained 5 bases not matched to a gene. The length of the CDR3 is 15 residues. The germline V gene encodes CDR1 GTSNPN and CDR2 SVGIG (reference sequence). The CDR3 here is CAWSRTGVGANVLTF. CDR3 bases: TGTGCCTGGAGTCGAACAGGGGTAGGGGCCAACGTCCTGACTTTC.

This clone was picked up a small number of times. The CDR3 here is CASSLLAGGDEQYF. As DNA, the CDR3 is TGTGCCAGCAGCTTACTAGCTGGTGGAGACGAGCAGTACTTC. The chain uses TRBV7-9 and TRBJ2-5; tentatively, D is TRBD2 (5 bases). The J call may not be correct, given that the DNA end is closer to TRBJ2-7. CDR3 length: 14 residues. Germline assignment: CDR1 SEHNR and CDR2 FQNEAQ (reference sequence).

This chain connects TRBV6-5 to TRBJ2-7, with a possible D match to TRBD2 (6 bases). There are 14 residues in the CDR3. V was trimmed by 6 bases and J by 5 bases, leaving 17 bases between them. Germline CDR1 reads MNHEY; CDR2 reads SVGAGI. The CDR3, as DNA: TGTGCCAGCAGCCGCCGACTAGATACCAACGAGCAGTACTTC. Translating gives CASSRRLDTNEQYF.

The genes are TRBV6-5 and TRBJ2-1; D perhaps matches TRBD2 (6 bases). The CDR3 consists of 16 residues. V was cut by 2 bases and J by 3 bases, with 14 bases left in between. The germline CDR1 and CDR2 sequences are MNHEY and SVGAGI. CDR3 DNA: TGTGCCAGCAGTTACGGTCGGCTAGCGCGCTACAATGAGCAGTTCTTC. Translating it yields CASSYGRLARYNEQFF.

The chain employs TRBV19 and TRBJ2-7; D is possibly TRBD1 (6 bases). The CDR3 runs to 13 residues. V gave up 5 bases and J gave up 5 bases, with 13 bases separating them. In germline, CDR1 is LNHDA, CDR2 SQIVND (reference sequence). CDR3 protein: CASSGQGPNEQYF. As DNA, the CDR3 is TGTGCCAGTAGTGGGCAGGGGCCCAACGAGCAGTACTTC.